This TCR beta chain comes out of a study of CXCR3-negative and CXCR3-positive naive CD8 T cells. Carrying UMI labels, the TRB cDNA libraries were prepared through 5' RACE. From its re-call of the 5' RACE reads, TCRdb lists each CDR3 protein once, without DNA. Recorded for this sample: 90,000 to 100,000 distinct CDR3 sequences. The CDR3 extends over 13 amino acids. This chain uses TRBV12-3 or TRBV12-4 with TRBJ1-1. The clonotype comes from a human donor in good health. Some clones in this sample may be carry-over from other donors' samples. Sequenced input: naive CXCR3- CD8+ T cells from blood. Subset specified: CD45RO-CCR7+CD27+CD95- naive CD8+ T cells lacking CXCR3 (TNR3-). The CDR3 loop reads CASSLGRSTEAFF.